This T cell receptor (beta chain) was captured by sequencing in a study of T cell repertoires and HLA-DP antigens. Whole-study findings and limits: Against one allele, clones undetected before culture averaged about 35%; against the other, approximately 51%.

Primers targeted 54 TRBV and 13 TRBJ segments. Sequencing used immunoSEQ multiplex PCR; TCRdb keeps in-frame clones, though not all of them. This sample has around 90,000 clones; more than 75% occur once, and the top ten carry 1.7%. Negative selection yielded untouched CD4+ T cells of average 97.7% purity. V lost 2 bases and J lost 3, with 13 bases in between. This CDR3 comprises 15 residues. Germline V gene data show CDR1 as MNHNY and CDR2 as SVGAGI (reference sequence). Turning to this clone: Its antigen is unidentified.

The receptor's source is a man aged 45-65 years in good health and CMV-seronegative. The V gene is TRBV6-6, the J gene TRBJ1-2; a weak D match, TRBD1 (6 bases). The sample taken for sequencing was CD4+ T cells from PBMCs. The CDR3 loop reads CASSYMHREDYGYTF. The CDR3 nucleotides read TGTGCCAGCAGTTACATGCACAGGGAGGACTATGGCTACACCTTC.